Below, 25 T cell receptor beta chains from the same sample are listed, as sequenced in a study of T cell changes during pregnancy in multiple sclerosis. Libraries were prepared by immunoSEQ multiplex PCR; TCRdb keeps only in-frame clonotypes and omits some of them. The repertoire consists of some 87,000 clones, with 85% to 95% occurring once and the leading ten covering under 3%. The material was peripheral blood, obtained in the first trimester of pregnancy. These receptors all stem from a female donor with multiple sclerosis, enrolled in a pregnancy study.

This chain links TRBV15 with TRBJ2-3, with 8 positions matching TRBD2. Germline lookup yields CDR1 LNHNV and CDR2 YYDKDF (reference sequence). CDR3 size: 17 residues. V dropped 0 bases and J dropped 2; count of bases not matched to a gene: 7. CDR3 nucleotides: TGTGCCACCAGCAGAGATGACGGGACTAGGTTCACAGATACGCAGTATTTT. It codes for CATSRDDGTRFTDTQYF.

For the CDR3, the DNA is TGTGCCAGCAGCTTAAATCCCGGACTAGCTGCCGAGCAGTACTTC. It is translated as CASSLNPGLAAEQYF. The genes are TRBV7-8 and TRBJ2-7; 8 bases line up with TRBD2. CDR3 length: 15 amino acids. The germline gives CDR1 SGHVS, CDR2 FQNEAQ. J lost 6 bases, V lost 2 bases, and 9 bases had no gene match.

The chain employs TRBV27 and TRBJ1-2, with 7 positions matching TRBD1. Trimming at V came to 5 bases and at J to 4 bases, leaving 7 bases not matched to a gene. CDR1 MNHEY and CDR2 SMNVEV come from the germline V gene (reference sequence). The CDR3 totals 14 residues. The chain's CDR3 is CASSRGDSLYGYTF. The CDR3 nucleotides read TGTGCCAGCAGTCGAGGGGACAGCCTCTATGGCTACACCTTC.

The CDR3 DNA reads TGTGCCAGCAGTGATTCAGGGTTCGAGCAGTACTTC. It encodes CASSDSGFEQYF. V is TRBV6-1 and J is TRBJ2-7; maybe TRBD1 (5 bases). The CDR3 consists of 12 residues. Trimming took off 3 bases at V and 6 bases at J, with 9 bases between the two ends. Germline CDR1 MNHNS, CDR2 SASEGT.

V usage is TRBV7-3 and J usage is TRBJ2-7; 7 bases are a match to TRBD2. The V gene end was trimmed by 2 bases and the J gene end by 3 bases; junction bases not matched to a gene: 7. Germline V lookup: CDR1 SGHTA, CDR2 FQGTGA. CDR3 length: 15 amino acids. CDR3 protein: CASSLEAGAHYEQYF. The CDR3 nucleotides read TGTGCCAGCAGCTTAGAGGCGGGAGCCCACTACGAGCAGTACTTC. The variable domain in full, completed from reference TRBV7-3 and TRBJ2-7, reads GAGVSQTPSNKVTEKGKYVELRCDPISGHTALYWYRQSLGQGPEFLIYFQGTGAADDSGLPNDRFFAVRPEGSVSTLKIQRTERGDSAVYLCASSLEAGAHYEQYFGPGTRLTVT.

V usage is TRBV7-2 and J usage is TRBJ2-7; maybe TRBD2 (5 bases). Between the trimmed V and J ends, which lost 5 bases and 4 bases, there was a span of 18 bases. This CDR3 spans 15 amino acids. The germline V gene encodes CDR1 SGHTA and CDR2 FQGNSA. CDR3: CASSPPGGRGYEQYF. CDR3 DNA sequence: TGTGCCAGCAGCCCTCCCGGCGGTCGGGGATACGAGCAGTACTTC.

The V gene is TRBV5-4, the J gene TRBJ1-2, with 10 bases fitting TRBD1. CDR1 and CDR2 from the germline V gene are SGHNT and YYREEE (reference sequence). The V gene end was trimmed by 1 base and the J gene end by 5 bases; junction bases not matched to a gene: 2. This CDR3 is built from 14 residues. CDR3 region: CASSLPGQGYGYTF. The CDR3 DNA reads TGTGCCAGCAGCTTGCCGGGACAGGGGTATGGCTACACCTTC.

The rearrangement links TRBV9 to TRBJ2-3, with D perhaps matching TRBD2 (6 bases). The germline gives CDR1 SGDLS, CDR2 YYNGEE. V was cut by 3 bases and J by 4 bases, with 15 bases left in between. There are 15 residues in the CDR3. CDR3 DNA: TGTGCCAGCAGCGCCCGACTAGTGGCTTCAGATACGCAGTATTTT. This translates into CASSARLVASDTQYF.

The J gene is TRBJ1-5, the V gene TRBV28; D possibly corresponds to TRBD1 (5 bases). CDR1 MDHEN and CDR2 SYDVKM come from the germline V gene. V lost 6 bases, J lost 7 bases, and 10 bases lay in between. This CDR3 region has 12 residues. The CDR3 reads CASRWGDQPQHF. The CDR3 DNA sequence: TGTGCCAGCAGATGGGGGGACCAGCCCCAGCATTTT.

The chain couples TRBV2 to TRBJ2-1; 8 nucleotides match TRBD2. The germline V gene encodes CDR1 SNHLY and CDR2 FYNNEI. Losses at the gene ends were 6 bases for V and 1 base for J; bases not matched to a gene: 2. The CDR3 has 14 residues. CDR3 sequence reads: CASSLAGSYNEQFF. The DNA for the CDR3 is TGTGCCAGCAGCCTAGCGGGTTCCTACAATGAGCAGTTCTTC.

The V call is TRBV5-1, the J call TRBJ2-1; no firm D call. This CDR3 is built from 13 residues. Per the germline V gene, CDR1 is SGHRS and CDR2 is YFSETQ. V lost 6 bases to trimming and J lost 6 bases, with 13 bases between them. The CDR3 DNA is TGCGCCAGCACTCATGCGTGGGCCAATGAGCAGTTCTTC. This translates into CASTHAWANEQFF.

The chain combines TRBV28 with TRBJ2-7, with TRBD1 matching over 7 bases. The length of the CDR3 is 14 residues. V shed 3 bases and J 4 bases; nucleotides not matched to a gene: 6. Germline CDR1 MDHEN, CDR2 SYDVKM. The CDR3 DNA sequence: TGTGCCAGCAGTTTTGTGGGACAGCGTTACGAGCAGTACTTC. It translates to CASSFVGQRYEQYF.

The chain employs TRBV18 and TRBJ1-1; TRBD1 matches 10 bases. Germline-derived CDR1 and CDR2 are KGHSH and LQKENI. This CDR3 is built from 16 residues. J lost 6 bases, V lost 6 bases, and 13 bases had no gene match. The CDR3 bases are TGTGCCAGCTCGTACAAATCTGGGACAGGGGTCGCTGAAGCTTTCTTT. Amino acid sequence: CASSYKSGTGVAEAFF.

V gene TRBV7-9 combines with J gene TRBJ1-5; no definite D call. V was clipped by 3 bases and J by 6 bases, with 6 bases between them. This CDR3 is built from 12 residues. Germline V gene lookup returns CDR1 SEHNR and CDR2 FQNEAQ (reference sequence). This CDR3 is CASSFSSQPQHF. The DNA of the CDR3 is TGTGCCAGCAGCTTTAGTTCTCAGCCCCAGCATTTT.

On this clone itself: At one end, the junction sequence differs from germline, possibly due to a read error. This chain uses TRBV27 with TRBJ2-7, with D perhaps TRBD2 (6 bases). Germline loops: CDR1 MNHEY, CDR2 SMNVEV (reference sequence). This CDR3 is built from 13 residues. DNA for the CDR3: TGTGTCAGCGCGGGAAAGATCTACTACGAGCAGTACTTC. Its protein product is CVSAGKIYYEQYF.

The genes are TRBV30 and TRBJ1-1; D is ambiguous. Germline CDR1 and CDR2: GTSNPN and SVGIG (reference sequence). The CDR3 covers 12 residues. Trimming pared 3 bases from V and 1 base from J, leaving 6 bases between. The CDR3 bases are TGTGCCTGGAGGCCAGGGAACACTGAAGCTTTCTTT. It is translated as CAWRPGNTEAFF.

The chain couples TRBV28 to TRBJ2-2, with D unclear. V lost 5 bases and J 5 bases, leaving 9 bases between the germline ends. The V gene's germline CDR1 is MDHEN and CDR2 SYDVKM. The CDR3 consists of 13 residues. The DNA of the CDR3 is TGTGCCAGCAGTCGATTGAGAACCGGGGAGCTGTTTTTT. It encodes CASSRLRTGELFF.

The V and J genes are TRBV10-2 and TRBJ1-2; D unresolved. CDR3 length: 14 residues. The germline CDR1 and CDR2 sequences are WSHSY and SAAADI. The ends were cut back, 4 bases at V and 8 bases at J, with 17 bases in the middle. For the CDR3, the DNA is TGCGCCAGCAGTGTGAAGGGATTTAGCGTGGGCTACACCTTC. Translated: CASSVKGFSVGYTF.

The V and J genes are TRBV28 and TRBJ1-5; 8 bases are a match to TRBD1. The CDR3 covers 15 residues. Unmatched junction bases numbered 5, after V lost 5 bases and J lost 2 bases. Germline loops: CDR1 MDHEN, CDR2 SYDVKM. The CDR3 nucleotides read TGTGCCAGCAGTCCGGACAGGGTGGGCAATCAGCCCCAGCATTTT. Protein: CASSPDRVGNQPQHF.

This chain links TRBV27 with TRBJ2-1; 7 bases agree with TRBD2. From germline, CDR1 is MNHEY and CDR2 SMNVEV (reference sequence). This CDR3 has 16 residues. With V trimmed by 3 bases and J by 4 bases, 9 bases remained unmatched. CDR3 nucleotide sequence: TGTGCCAGCAGTTTCCCCGGTGGCGGGAGATACAATGAGCAGTTCTTC. It specifies CASSFPGGGRYNEQFF.

The V call is TRBV28, the J call TRBJ2-6, with TRBD2 identical over 8 bases. Trimming at V came to 3 bases and at J to 0 bases, leaving 1 base not matched to a gene. This CDR3 is 16 amino acids long. CDR1 and CDR2 (germline): MDHEN, SYDVKM. The CDR3 reads CASSFGTSSGANVLTF. Written as DNA, the CDR3 is TGTGCCAGCAGTTTCGGGACTAGCTCTGGGGCCAACGTCCTGACTTTC.

This clone has only one observation. The chain couples TRBV4-2 to TRBJ2-7; perhaps TRBD1 as D (7 bases). This CDR3 has 16 residues. Per germline, CDR1 LGHNA and CDR2 YNFKEQ. Trimming cost V 0 bases and J 2 bases, with 14 bases left between them. This CDR3 reads CASSQDQGGGTYEQYF. CDR3 sequence (DNA): TGTGCCAGCAGCCAAGATCAGGGGGGAGGAACCTACGAGCAGTACTTC.

The V gene is TRBV27, the J gene TRBJ1-2, with a tentative D call TRBD1 (6 bases). From germline, CDR1 is MNHEY and CDR2 SMNVEV (reference sequence). The CDR3 is made up of 14 amino acids. Trimming removed 2 bases from V and 4 bases from J, with 11 bases in between. In nucleotides, the CDR3 is TGTGCCAGCAGTTTAGGCAGGGGTGTCTATGGCTACACCTTC. Protein product: CASSLGRGVYGYTF.

This sequence joins TRBV7-2 and TRBJ2-5, with 7 bases aligning to TRBD2. CDR1 SGHTA and CDR2 FQGNSA come from the germline V gene. The CDR3 is 16 residues long. V shed 4 bases, J shed 4 bases, and the junction held 12 bases outside the gene matches. The CDR3 bases are TGTGCCAGCAGCTCCAGTTTCGGACTAGTGGGAGAGACCCAGTACTTC. Amino acid sequence: CASSSSFGLVGETQYF.

The chain combines TRBV5-6 with TRBJ2-7; 13 positions agree with TRBD2. Germline V gene sequence: CDR1 SGHDT, CDR2 YYEEEE. The ends lost 5 bases at V and 6 bases at J; junction bases unmatched: 8. The CDR3 loop spans 15 amino acids. The CDR3 nucleotides read TGTGCCAGCAGTTCCGGACTAGCGGGAGTCCCCGAGCAGTACTTC. Residues: CASSSGLAGVPEQYF.